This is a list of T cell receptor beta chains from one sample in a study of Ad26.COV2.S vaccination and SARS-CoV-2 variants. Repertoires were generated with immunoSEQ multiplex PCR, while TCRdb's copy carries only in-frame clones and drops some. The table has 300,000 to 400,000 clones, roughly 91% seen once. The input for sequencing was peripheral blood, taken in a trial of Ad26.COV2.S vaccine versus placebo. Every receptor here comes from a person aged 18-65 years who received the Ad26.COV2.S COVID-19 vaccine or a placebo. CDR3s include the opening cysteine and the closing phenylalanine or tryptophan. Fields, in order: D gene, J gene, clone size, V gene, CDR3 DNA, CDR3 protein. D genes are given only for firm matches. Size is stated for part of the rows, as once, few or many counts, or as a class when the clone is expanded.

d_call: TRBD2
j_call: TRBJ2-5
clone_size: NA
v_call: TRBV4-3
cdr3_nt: TGCGCCAGCAGCCAAGCCTGGGCCGGGGGGGCGCAAGAGACCCAGTACTTC
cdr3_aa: CASSQAWAGGAQETQYF

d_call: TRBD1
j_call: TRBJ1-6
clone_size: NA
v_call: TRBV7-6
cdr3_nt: TGTGCCAGCAGCTTAGCGAGTCCAGGGGGCTTTGGTTCACCCCTCCACTTT
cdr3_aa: CASSLASPGGFGSPLHF

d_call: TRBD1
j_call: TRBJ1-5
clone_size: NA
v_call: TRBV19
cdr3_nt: TGTGCCAGTTCCTCCCCTCGGCAACAGGGGATTGGTCAGCCCCAGCATTTT
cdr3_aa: CASSSPRQQGIGQPQHF

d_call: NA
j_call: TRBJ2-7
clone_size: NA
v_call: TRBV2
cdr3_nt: TGTGCCAGCAGATTCACAGGGAGTGCCTACGAGCAGTACTTC
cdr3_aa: CASRFTGSAYEQYF

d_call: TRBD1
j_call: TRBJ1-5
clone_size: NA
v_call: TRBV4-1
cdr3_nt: TGCGCCAGCAGTCCGCAGGGGGCGAATCAGCCCCAGCATTTT
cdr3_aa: CASSPQGANQPQHF

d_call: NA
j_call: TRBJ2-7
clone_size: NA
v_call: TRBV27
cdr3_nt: TGTGCCAGCAGTTTCGGAACAGGCTACGAGCAGTACTTC
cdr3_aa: CASSFGTGYEQYF

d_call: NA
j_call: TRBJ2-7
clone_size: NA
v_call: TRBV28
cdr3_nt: TGTGCCAGCAGCCCCGAGTACTACGAGCAGTACTTC
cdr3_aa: CASSPEYYEQYF

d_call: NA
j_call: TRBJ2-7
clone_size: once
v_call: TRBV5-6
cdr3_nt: TGTGCCAGCAGCTTGAAACCAGGTACCTACGAGCAGTACTTC
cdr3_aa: CASSLKPGTYEQYF

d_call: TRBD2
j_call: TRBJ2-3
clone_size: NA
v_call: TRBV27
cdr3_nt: TGTGCCAGCAGTCCCCTAGCGGGAGGAATAGGCACAGATACGCAGTATTTT
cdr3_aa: CASSPLAGGIGTDTQYF

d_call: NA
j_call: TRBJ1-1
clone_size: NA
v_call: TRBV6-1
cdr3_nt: TGTGCCAGCAGCGAAGTATTAGGCACTGAAGCTTTCTTT
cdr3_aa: CASSEVLGTEAFF

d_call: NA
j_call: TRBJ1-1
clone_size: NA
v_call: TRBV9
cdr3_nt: TGTGCCAGCAGCGTAGACCCGGGGGACACTGAAGCTTTCTTT
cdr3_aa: CASSVDPGDTEAFF

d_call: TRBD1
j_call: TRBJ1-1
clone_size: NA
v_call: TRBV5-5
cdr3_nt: TGTGCCAGCAGCTTGGCGACAGGGGGAGCTTTCTTT
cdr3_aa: CASSLATGGAFF

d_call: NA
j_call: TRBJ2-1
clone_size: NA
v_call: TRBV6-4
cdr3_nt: TGTGCCAGCACGGGGACCAGACGAAACGACAATGAGCAGTTCTTC
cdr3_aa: CASTGTRRNDNEQFF

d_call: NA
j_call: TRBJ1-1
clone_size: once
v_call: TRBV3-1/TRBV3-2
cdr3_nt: TGTGCCAGCAGCCAAGGTGTTCGGTTCGGAGCTTTCTTT
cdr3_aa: CASSQGVRFGAFF

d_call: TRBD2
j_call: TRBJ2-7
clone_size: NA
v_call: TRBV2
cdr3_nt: TGTGCCAGCAGTGAGTTGCGGGGGGGTGGCGAGCAGTACTTC
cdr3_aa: CASSELRGGGEQYF

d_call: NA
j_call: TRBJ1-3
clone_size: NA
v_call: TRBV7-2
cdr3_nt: TGTGCCAGCAGCCCCGGGACCGCACGGGTAAACACCATATATTTT
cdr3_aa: CASSPGTARVNTIYF

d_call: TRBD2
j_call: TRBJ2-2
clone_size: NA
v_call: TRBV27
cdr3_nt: TGTGCCAGCAGAACTACTAGCGGGGGGTTCACCGGGGAGCTGTTTTTT
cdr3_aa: CASRTTSGGFTGELFF

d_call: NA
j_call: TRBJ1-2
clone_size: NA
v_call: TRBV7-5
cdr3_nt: TGTGCCAGAAGCTTAGAGCGGCCAGTCGGGGGAGGCTACACCTTC
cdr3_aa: CARSLERPVGGGYTF

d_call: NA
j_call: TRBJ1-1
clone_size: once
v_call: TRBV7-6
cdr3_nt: TGTGCCAGCAGCGCACAGACAGATATGAACACTGAAGCTTTCTTT
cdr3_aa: CASSAQTDMNTEAFF

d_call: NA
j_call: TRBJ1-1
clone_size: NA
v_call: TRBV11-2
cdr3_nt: TGTGCCAGCAGCTTAGGGGGGAAGGGGGACACTGAAGCTTTCTTT
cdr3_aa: CASSLGGKGDTEAFF

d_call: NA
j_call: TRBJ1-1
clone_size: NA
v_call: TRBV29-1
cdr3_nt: TGCAGCGTTGAACTGTACACTGAAGCTTTCTTT
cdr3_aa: CSVELYTEAFF

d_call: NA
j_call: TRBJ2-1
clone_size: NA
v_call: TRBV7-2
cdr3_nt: TGTGCCAGCAGCACGACCCAAGGGGCGAAAGGAAATGAGCAGTTCTTC
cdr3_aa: CASSTTQGAKGNEQFF

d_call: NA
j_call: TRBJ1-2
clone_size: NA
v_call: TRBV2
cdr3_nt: TGTGCCAGCAGAGAGGGGCCTTCTAACTATGGCTACACCTTC
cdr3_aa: CASREGPSNYGYTF

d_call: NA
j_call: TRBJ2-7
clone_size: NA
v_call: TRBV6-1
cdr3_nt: TGTGCCAGCAGTGAGACAGGTTTTTTGTACGAGCAGTACTTC
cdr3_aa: CASSETGFLYEQYF

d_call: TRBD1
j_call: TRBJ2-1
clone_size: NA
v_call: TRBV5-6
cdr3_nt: TGTGCCAGCAGCGGCCGGGACAGGGCAGCGGGTGAGCAGTTCTTC
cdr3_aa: CASSGRDRAAGEQFF

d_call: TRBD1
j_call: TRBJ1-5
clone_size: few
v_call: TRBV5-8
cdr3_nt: TGTGCCAGCAGCTTGTGGACAGGGACGAGCAATCAGCCCCAGCATTTT
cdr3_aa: CASSLWTGTSNQPQHF

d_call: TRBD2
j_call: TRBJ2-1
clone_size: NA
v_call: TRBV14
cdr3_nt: TGTGCCAGCAGCCAAGTGGTGCGGGGGGGCCTGTTCTTC
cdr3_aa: CASSQVVRGGLFF

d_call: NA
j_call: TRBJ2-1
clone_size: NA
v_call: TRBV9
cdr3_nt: TGTGCCAGCAGCGTGGACACACCCTACAATGAGCAGTTCTTC
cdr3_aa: CASSVDTPYNEQFF